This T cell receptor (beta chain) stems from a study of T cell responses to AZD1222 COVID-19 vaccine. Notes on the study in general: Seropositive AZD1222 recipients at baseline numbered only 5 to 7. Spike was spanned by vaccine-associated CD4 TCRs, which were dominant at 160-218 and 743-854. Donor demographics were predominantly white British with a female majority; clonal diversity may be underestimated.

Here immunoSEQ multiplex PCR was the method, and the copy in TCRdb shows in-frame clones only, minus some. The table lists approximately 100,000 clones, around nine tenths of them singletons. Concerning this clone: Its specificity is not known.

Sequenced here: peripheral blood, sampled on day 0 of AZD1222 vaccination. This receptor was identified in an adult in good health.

The CDR3 loop is CASSFRALDTQYF. The CDR3 region has the DNA TGTGCCAGCAGCTTCCGGGCACTGGATACGCAGTATTTT. The gene calls are TRBV7-2 and TRBJ2-3, with D unresolved. The CDR3 runs to 13 residues. Germline V gives CDR1 SGHTA, CDR2 FQGNSA. V was shortened by 3 bases and J by 6 bases, with 10 bases between the two germline ends.